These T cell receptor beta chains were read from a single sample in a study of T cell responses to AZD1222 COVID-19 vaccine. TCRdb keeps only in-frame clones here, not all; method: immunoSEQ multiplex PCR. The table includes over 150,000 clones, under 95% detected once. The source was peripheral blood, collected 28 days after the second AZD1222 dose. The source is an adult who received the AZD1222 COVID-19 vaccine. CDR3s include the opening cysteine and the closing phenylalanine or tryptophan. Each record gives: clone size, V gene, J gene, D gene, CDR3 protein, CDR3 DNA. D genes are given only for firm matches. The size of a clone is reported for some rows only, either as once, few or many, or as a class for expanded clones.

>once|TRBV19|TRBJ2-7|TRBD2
CASSAPRASGGAEQYF
TGTGCCAGTAGCGCCCCCCGGGCTAGCGGGGGGGCCGAGCAGTACTTC
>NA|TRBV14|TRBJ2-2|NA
CASSPGGFGAGELFF
NA
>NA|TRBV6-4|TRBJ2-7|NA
CASRAQAGTSYEQYF
TGTGCCAGCCGGGCTCAAGCAGGGACTTCCTACGAGCAGTACTTC
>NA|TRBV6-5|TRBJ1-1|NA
CASTGGGWDTEAFF
TGTGCCAGCACCGGAGGGGGGTGGGACACTGAAGCTTTCTTT
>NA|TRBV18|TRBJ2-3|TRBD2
CASSLTGLAARTDTQYF
TGTGCCAGCTCACTCACGGGACTAGCAGCCCGCACAGATACGCAGTATTTT
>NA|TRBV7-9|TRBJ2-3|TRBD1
CASSPRTGSTDTQYF
TGTGCCAGCAGCCCCCGGACAGGCTCCACAGATACGCAGTATTTT
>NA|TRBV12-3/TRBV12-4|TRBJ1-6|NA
CASSLWGYSPLHF
TGTGCCAGCAGTTTGTGGGGTTATTCACCCCTCCACTTT
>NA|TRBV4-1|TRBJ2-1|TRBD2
CASSQVSGRELGEQFF
TGCGCCAGCAGCCAAGTTTCCGGGAGGGAATTGGGTGAGCAGTTCTTC
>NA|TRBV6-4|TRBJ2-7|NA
CASSSSPGSPYEQYF
TGTGCCAGCAGTAGCTCCCCGGGGAGCCCCTACGAGCAGTACTTC
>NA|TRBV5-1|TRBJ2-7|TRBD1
CASSPEGQGAGEQYF
TGCGCCAGCAGCCCAGAGGGACAGGGGGCTGGGGAGCAGTACTTC
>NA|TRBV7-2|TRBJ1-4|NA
CASSPRASEQGEKLFF
TGTGCCAGCAGCCCACGGGCATCGGAGCAAGGTGAAAAACTGTTTTTT
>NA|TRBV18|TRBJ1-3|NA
CASSRSEGISGNTIYF
TGTGCCAGCTCCCGAAGCGAGGGGATCTCTGGAAACACCATATATTTT
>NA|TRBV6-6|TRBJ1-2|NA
CASRQTPEGGYTF
TGTGCCAGCAGGCAGACACCCGAGGGGGGCTACACCTTC
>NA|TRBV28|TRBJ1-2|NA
CASSLTSRGGYTF
TGTGCCAGCAGTTTAACCAGTCGGGGAGGCTACACCTTC
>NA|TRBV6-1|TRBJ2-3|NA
CASSEVGDTQYF
TGTGCCAGCAGTGAAGTAGGTGATACGCAGTATTTT
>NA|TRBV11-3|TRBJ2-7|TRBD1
CASSLISGGGEQYF
TGTGCCAGCAGTCTTATTTCAGGGGGCGGCGAGCAGTACTTC
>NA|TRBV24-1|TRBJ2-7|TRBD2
CATSSGGDYEQYF
TGTGCCACCAGTAGCGGGGGGGACTACGAGCAGTACTTC
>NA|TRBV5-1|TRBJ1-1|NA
CASSGSQPGGTEAFF
TGCGCCAGCTCCGGGAGTCAACCCGGCGGGACTGAAGCTTTCTTT
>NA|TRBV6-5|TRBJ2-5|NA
CASRSRDQYQETQYF
TGTGCCAGCAGATCCCGGGACCAGTACCAAGAGACCCAGTACTTC
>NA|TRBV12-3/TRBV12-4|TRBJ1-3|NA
CASSGNTIYF
TGTGCCAGCAGTGGAAACACCATATATTTT
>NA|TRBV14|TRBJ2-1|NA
CASRPVEGNEQFF
TGTGCCAGCAGACCGGTCGAGGGCAATGAGCAGTTCTTC
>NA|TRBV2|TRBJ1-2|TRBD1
CASSGQGGNYGYTF
TGTGCCAGCAGTGGACAGGGGGGTAACTATGGCTACACCTTC
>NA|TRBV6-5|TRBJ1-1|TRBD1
CASIGRYRGQTEAFF
TGTGCCAGCATCGGTCGTTATAGGGGGCAGACTGAAGCTTTCTTT
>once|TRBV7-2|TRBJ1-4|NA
CASSPSGPGGFFEKLFF
TGTGCCAGCAGCCCCTCCGGGCCCGGGGGATTTTTTGAAAAACTGTTTTTT
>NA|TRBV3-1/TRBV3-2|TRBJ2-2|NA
CASSPGHRNTGELFF
TGTGCCAGCAGCCCCGGACACCGGAACACCGGGGAGCTGTTTTTT
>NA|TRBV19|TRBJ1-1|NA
CASRDTEAFF
TGTGCCAGTCGGGACACTGAAGCTTTCTTT
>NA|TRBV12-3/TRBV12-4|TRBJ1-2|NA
CASSLARLYGYTF
TGTGCCAGCAGTTTAGCGAGACTGTATGGCTACACCTTC
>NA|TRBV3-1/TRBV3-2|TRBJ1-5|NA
CASSQSDLYQPQHF
TGTGCCAGCAGCCAGTCAGATCTCTATCAGCCCCAGCATTTT
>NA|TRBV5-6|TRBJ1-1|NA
CASSLDSGRRNTEAFF
TGTGCCAGCAGCTTGGACTCAGGGAGACGGAACACTGAAGCTTTCTTT
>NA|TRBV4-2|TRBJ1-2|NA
CASSQAGGDGYTF
TGTGCCAGCAGCCAAGCAGGAGGGGATGGCTACACCTTC
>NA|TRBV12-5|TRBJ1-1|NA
CASGLGGENTEAFF
TGTGCTAGTGGTTTGGGGGGCGAGAACACTGAAGCTTTCTTT
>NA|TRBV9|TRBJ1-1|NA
CASSPRGGILNTEAFF
TGTGCCAGCAGCCCCCGGGGAGGGATTCTCAACACTGAAGCTTTCTTT
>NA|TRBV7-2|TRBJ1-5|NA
CASSLGGGGGQPQHF
TGTGCCAGCAGCCTTGGGGGAGGGGGTGGTCAGCCCCAGCATTTT
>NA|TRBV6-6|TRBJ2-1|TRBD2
CASRNLAGGPNEQFF
TGTGCCAGCAGGAACCTAGCGGGGGGGCCCAATGAGCAGTTCTTC
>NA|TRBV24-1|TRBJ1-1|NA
CATSDPPWGGTEAFF
TGTGCCACCAGTGATCCCCCATGGGGGGGCACTGAAGCTTTCTTT
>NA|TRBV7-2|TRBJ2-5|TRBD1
CASSLMTGSSETQYF
TGTGCCAGCAGCTTGATGACAGGGTCCTCGGAGACCCAGTACTTC
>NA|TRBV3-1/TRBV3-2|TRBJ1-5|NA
CASSKGSNQPQHF
TGTGCCAGCAGCAAGGGTAGCAATCAGCCCCAGCATTTT